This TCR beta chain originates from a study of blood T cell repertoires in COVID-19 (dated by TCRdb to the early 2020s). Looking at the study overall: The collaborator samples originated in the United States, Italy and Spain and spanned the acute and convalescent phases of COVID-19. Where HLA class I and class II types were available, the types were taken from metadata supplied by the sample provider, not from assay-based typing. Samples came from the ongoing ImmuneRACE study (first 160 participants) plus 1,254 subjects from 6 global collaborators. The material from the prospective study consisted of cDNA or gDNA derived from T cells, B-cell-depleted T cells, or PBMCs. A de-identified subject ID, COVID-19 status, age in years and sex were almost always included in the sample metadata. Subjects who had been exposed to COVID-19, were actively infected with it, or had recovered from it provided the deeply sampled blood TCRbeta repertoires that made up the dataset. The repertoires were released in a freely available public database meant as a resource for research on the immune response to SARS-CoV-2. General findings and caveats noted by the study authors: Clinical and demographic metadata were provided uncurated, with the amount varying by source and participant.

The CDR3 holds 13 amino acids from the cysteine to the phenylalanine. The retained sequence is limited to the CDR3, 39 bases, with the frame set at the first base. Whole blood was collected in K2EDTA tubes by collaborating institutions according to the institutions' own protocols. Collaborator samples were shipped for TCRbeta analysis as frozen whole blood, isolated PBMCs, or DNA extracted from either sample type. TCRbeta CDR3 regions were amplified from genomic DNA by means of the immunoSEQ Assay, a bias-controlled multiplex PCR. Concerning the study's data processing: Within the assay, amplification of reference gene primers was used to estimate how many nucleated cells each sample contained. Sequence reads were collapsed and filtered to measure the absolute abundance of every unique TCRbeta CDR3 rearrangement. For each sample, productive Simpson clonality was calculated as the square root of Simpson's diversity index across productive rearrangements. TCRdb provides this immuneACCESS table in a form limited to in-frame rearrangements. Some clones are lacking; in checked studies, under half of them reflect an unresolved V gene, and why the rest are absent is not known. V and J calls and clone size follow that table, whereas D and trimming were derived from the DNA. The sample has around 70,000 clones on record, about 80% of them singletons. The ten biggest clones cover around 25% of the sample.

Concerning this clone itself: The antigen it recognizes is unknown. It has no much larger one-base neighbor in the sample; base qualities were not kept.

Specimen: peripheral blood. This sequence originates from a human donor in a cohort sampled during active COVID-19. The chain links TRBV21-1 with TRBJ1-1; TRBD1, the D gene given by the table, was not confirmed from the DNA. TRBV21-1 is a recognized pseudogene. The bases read TGTGCCAGCATCTGCTTGGGGCGGTATGAAGCTTTCTTT. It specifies CASICLGRYEAFF.